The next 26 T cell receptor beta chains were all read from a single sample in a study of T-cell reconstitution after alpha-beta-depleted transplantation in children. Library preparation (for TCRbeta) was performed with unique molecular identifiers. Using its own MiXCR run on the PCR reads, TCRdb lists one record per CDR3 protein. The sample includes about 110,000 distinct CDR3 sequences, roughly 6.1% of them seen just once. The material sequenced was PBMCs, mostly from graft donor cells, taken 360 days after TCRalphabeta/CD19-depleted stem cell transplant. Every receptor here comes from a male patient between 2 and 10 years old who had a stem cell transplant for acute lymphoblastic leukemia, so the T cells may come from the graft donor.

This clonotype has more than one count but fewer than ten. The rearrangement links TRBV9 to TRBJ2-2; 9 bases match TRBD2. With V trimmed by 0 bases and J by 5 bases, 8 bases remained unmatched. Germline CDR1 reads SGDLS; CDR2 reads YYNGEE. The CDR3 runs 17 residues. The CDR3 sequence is CASSVDGSGGTTGELFF. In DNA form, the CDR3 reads TGTGCCAGCAGCGTAGATGGTAGCGGGGGTACTACCGGGGAGCTGTTTTTT. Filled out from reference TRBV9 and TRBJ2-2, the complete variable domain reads DSGVTQTPKHLITATGQRVTLRCSPRSGDLSVYWYQQSLDQGLQFLIQYYNGEERAKGNILERFSAQQFPDLHSELNLSSLELGDSALYFCASSVDGSGGTTGELFFGEGSRLTVL.

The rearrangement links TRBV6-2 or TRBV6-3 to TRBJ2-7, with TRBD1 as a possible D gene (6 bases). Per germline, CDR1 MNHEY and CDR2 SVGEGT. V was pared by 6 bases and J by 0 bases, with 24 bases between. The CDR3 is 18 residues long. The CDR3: CASSLSFGEPGDSYEQYF. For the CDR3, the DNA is TGTGCCAGCAGCCTCTCTTTTGGGGAGCCAGGGGACTCCTACGAGCAGTACTTC.

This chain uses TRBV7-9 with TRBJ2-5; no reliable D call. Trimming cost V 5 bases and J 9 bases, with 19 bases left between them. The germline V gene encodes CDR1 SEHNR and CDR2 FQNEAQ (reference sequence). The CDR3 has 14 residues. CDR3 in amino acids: CASSHPLPQESQYF. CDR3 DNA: TGTGCCAGCAGCCATCCCCTCCCCCAAGAATCCCAGTACTTC. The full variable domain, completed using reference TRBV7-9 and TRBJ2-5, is DTGVSQNPRHKITKRGQNVTFRCDPISEHNRLYWYRQTLGQGPEFLTYFQNEAQLEKSRLLSDRFSAERPKGSFSTLEIQRTEQGDSAMYLCASSHPLPQESQYFGPGTRLLVL.

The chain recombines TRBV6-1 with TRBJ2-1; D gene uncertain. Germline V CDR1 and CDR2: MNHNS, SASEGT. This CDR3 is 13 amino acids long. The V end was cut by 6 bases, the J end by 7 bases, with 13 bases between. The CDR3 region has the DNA TGTGCCAGCAGGGCCAGTCCTCTTAATGAGCAGTTCTTC. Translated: CASRASPLNEQFF.

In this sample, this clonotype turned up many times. Here the CDR3 DNA reads TGTGCCGTCGCAGGGACGGGGGACTACGAGCAGTACTTC. It is translated as CAVAGTGDYEQYF. This chain links TRBV10-3 with TRBJ2-7, with D possibly matching TRBD2 (6 bases). CDR1 and CDR2 (germline): ENHRY, SYGVKD. Trimming cost V 11 bases and J 3 bases, with 17 bases left between them. The CDR3 extends over 13 amino acids.

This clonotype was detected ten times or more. CDR3 sequence: CASSSGTGPSYNEQFF. The CDR3, as DNA: TGTGCCAGCAGTTCCGGGACAGGACCCTCCTACAATGAGCAGTTCTTC. The rearrangement uses TRBV6-5 and TRBJ2-1, with 8 bases lining up with TRBD1. CDR1 and CDR2 (germline): MNHEY, SVGAGI. J was trimmed by 0 bases and V by 4 bases; bases with no gene match: 5. The CDR3 has 16 amino acids.

DNA for the CDR3: TGCGCCAGCAGCCCTCTCGGCGGGTGGACCGGGGAGCTGTTTTTT. Translation gives CASSPLGGWTGELFF. The chain employs TRBV5-1 and TRBJ2-2, with D perhaps matching TRBD2 (5 bases). CDR3 size: 15 residues. Germline-derived CDR1 and CDR2 are SGHRS and YFSETQ. With 4 bases removed from V and 5 bases from J, the gap between germline ends came to 15 bases.

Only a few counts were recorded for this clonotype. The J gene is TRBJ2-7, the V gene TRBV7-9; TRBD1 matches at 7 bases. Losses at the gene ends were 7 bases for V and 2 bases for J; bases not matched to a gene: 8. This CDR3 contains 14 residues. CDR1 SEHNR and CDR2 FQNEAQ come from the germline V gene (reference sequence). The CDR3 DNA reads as TGTGCCAGCACCGAGAGGGACAGACCCTACGAGCAGTACTTC. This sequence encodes CASTERDRPYEQYF. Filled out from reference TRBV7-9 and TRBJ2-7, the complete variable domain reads DTGVSQNPRHKITKRGQNVTFRCDPISEHNRLYWYRQTLGQGPEFLTYFQNEAQLEKSRLLSDRFSAERPKGSFSTLEIQRTEQGDSAMYLCASTERDRPYEQYFGPGTRLTVT.

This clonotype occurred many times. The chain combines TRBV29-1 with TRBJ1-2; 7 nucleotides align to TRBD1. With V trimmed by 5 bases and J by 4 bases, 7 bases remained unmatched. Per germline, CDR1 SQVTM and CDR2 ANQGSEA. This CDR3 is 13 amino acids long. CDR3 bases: TGCAGCGTTCCTGACAGGGAGACCTATGGCTACACCTTC. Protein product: CSVPDRETYGYTF.

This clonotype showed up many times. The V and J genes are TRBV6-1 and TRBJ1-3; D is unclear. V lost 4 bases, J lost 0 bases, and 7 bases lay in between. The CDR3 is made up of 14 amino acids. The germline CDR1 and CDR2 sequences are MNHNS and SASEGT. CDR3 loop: CASSARGSGNTIYF. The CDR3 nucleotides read TGTGCCAGCAGTGCTCGGGGCTCTGGAAACACCATATATTTT.

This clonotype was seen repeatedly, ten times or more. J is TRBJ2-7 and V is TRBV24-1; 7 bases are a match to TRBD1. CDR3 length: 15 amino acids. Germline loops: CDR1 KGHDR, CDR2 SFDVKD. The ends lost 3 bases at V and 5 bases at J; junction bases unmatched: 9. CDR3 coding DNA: TGTGCCACCAGTGATCTTGGAGCAGGGGGAGACGAGCAGTACTTC. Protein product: CATSDLGAGGDEQYF.

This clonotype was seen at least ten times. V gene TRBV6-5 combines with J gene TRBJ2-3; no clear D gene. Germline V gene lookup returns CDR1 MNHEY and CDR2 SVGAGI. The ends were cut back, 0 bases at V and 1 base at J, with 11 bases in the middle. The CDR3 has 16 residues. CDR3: CASSYSPSDGTDTQYF. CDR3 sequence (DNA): TGTGCCAGCAGTTACTCGCCCAGCGACGGCACAGATACGCAGTATTTT.

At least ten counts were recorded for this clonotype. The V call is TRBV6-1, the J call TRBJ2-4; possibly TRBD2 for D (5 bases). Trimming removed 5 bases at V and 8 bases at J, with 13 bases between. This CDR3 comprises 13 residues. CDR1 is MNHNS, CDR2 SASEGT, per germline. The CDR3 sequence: CASSTSAGDIQYF. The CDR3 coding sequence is TGTGCCAGCAGTACCTCCGCCGGGGACATTCAGTACTTC.

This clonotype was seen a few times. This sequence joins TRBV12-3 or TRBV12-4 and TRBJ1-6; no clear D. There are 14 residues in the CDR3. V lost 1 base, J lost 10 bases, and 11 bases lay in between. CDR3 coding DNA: TGTGCCAGCAGTTTAGGAATCCAGAACTCACCCCTCCACTTT. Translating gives CASSLGIQNSPLHF.

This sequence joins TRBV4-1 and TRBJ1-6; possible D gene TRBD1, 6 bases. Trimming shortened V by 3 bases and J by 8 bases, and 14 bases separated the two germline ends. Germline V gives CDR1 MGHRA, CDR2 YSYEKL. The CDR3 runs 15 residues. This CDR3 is CASSQGTLGDSPLHF. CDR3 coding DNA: TGCGCCAGCAGCCAGGGGACACTCGGGGATTCACCCCTCCACTTT.

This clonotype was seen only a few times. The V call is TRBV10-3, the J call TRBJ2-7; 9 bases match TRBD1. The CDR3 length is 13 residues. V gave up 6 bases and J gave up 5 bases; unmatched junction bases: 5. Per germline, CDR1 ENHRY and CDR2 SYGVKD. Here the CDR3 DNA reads TGTGCCATCAGCCCGGGACAGGGACACGAGCAGTACTTC. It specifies CAISPGQGHEQYF.

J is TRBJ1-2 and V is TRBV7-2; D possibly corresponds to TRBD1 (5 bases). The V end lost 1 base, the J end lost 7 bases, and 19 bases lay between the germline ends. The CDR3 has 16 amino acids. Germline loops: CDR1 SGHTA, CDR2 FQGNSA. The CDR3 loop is CASSLGSGYPKVGYTF. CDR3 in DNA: TGTGCCAGCAGCTTAGGTTCAGGGTATCCTAAGGTTGGCTACACCTTC.

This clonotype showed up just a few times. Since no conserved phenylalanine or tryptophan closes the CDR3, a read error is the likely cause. DNA of the CDR3: TGCAGCGTTGCCATACGTCCTCCTCCCTATGACGAGCAGTACTCC. Translating gives CSVAIRPPPYDEQYS. The chain has TRBV29-1 and TRBJ2-7; no definite D call. Germline loops: CDR1 SQVTM, CDR2 ANQGSEA. The CDR3 is 15 amino acids. The ends were cut back, 4 bases at V and 5 bases at J, with 21 bases in the middle.

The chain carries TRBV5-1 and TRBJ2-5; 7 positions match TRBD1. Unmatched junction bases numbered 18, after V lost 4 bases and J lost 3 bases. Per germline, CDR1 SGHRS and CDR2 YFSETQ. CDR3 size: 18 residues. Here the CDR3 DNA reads TGCGCCAGCAGCATGACGGGACAGCTTCTTCCACTAAAAGAGACCCAGTACTTC. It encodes CASSMTGQLLPLKETQYF. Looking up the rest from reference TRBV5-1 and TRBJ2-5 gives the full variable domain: KAGVTQTPRYLIKTRGQQVTLSCSPISGHRSVSWYQQTPGQGLQFLFEYFSETQRNKGNFPGRFSGRQFSNSRSEMNVSTLELGDSALYLCASSMTGQLLPLKETQYFGPGTRLLVL.

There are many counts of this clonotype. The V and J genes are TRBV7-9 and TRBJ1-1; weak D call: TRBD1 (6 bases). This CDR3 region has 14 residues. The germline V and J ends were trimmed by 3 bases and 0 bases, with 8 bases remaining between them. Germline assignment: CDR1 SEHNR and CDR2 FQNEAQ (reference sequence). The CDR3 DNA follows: TGTGCCAGCAGCTTTCGGACAGTGAACACTGAAGCTTTCTTT. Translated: CASSFRTVNTEAFF. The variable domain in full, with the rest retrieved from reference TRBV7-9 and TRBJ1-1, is DTGVSQNPRHKITKRGQNVTFRCDPISEHNRLYWYRQTLGQGPEFLTYFQNEAQLEKSRLLSDRFSAERPKGSFSTLEIQRTEQGDSAMYLCASSFRTVNTEAFFGQGTRLTVV.

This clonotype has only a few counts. DNA for the CDR3: TGTGCCAGCAGCTCTGGACAGGCAAGTACTTCAGATACGCAGTATTTT. This translates into CASSSGQASTSDTQYF. This chain uses TRBV9 with TRBJ2-3, with TRBD1 matching over 7 bases. CDR1 SGDLS and CDR2 YYNGEE come from the germline V gene. CDR3 size: 16 residues. The trim removed 4 bases at V and 4 bases at J, leaving 12 bases unmatched.

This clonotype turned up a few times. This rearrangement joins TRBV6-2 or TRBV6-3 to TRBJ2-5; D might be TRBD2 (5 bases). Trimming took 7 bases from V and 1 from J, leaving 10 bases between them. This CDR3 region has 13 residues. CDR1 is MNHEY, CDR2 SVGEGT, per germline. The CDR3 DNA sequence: TGTGCCAGCACCCCTGCGGGCCAAGAGACCCAGTACTTC. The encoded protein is CASTPAGQETQYF.

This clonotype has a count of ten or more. CDR3 in DNA: TGTGCCATCCCGAGGAGGCTTGAAGCTTTCTTT. Its translation: CAIPRRLEAFF. This chain uses TRBV2 with TRBJ1-1; D is undetermined. This CDR3 comprises 11 residues. Trimming pared 10 bases from V and 7 bases from J, leaving 13 bases between. Germline V CDR1 and CDR2: SNHLY, FYNNEI.

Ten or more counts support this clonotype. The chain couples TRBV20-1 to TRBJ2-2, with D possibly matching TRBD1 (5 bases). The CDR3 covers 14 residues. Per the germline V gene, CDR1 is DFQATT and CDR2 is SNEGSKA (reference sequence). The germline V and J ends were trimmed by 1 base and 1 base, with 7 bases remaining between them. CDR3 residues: CSARGQKNTGELFF. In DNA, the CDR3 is TGCAGTGCTAGAGGACAGAAGAACACCGGGGAGCTGTTTTTT.

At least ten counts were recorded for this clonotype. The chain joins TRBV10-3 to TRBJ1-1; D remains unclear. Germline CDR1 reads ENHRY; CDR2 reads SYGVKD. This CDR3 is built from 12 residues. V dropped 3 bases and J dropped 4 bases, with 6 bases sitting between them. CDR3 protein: CAISDGFTEAFF. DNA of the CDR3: TGTGCCATCAGTGATGGTTTCACTGAAGCTTTCTTT.

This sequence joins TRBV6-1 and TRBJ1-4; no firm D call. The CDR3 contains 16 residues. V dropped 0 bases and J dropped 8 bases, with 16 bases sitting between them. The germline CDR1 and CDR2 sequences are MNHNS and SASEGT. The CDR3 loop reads CASSEAVRAVGEKLFF. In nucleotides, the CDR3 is TGTGCCAGCAGTGAAGCGGTGCGGGCGGTGGGCGAAAAACTGTTTTTT.